This T cell receptor (beta chain) was retrieved from a study of shared clonotypes between healthy human individuals. Germline values: CDR1 SGHVS, CDR2 FQNEAQ. J lost 6 bases, V lost 4 bases, and 8 bases had no gene match. The CDR3 extends over 15 amino acids. Clones were read by immunoSEQ multiplex PCR, and TCRdb kept only the in-frame ones, dropping some. The sample yields about 960,000 clones, about three quarters seen once. This clone has only a few counts. Its matching antigen is unknown. Regarding the study as a whole: The study generally estimated greater richness for naive than memory subsets.

The receptor was isolated from a man younger than 35 in good health. The specimen sequenced was memory CD4+ T cells sorted from blood. The sample's subset: CD45RA-negative fraction. The chain is built from TRBV7-8 and TRBJ1-3; 8 nucleotides line up with TRBD1. The CDR3 coding sequence is TGTGCCAGCAGCTCCGGACAGGGTGGAACAAACACCATATATTTT. It yields the protein CASSSGQGGTNTIYF.